This entry describes one T cell receptor beta chain. No antigen is known for it. Base-call qualities are not available, and no considerably larger clone is one nucleotide away. These data belong to a study of CD8 T cells in Susac syndrome (dated by TCRdb to between 2018 and 2021). Regarding the research as a whole: Of the Susac syndrome patients who were sequenced, about eight were in clinical remission while roughly 6 had clinically active disease. At the time of blood withdrawal, Susac syndrome patients were either therapy-naive, taking corticosteroids (with some also receiving IVIg), or on IVIg alone. The study used repertoire sequencing to test whether antigen drove CD8+ T cell activation and differentiation in Susac syndrome.

High-throughput TCR beta sequencing profiled peripheral blood CD8+ and CD4+ T cells from healthy donors, Susac syndrome patients and multiple sclerosis patients. The Susac syndrome patients fulfilled recently defined diagnostic criteria for definite or probable disease. Bulk CD8+ and CD4+ T cells were purified by magnetic negative isolation, while CD8+ TEMRA cells were enriched using FACS. Blood was collected in EDTA tubes and processed within 24 hours, with PBMCs isolated through density gradient centrifugation. PBMCs intended for TCR sequencing were cryopreserved in liquid nitrogen and were subsequently thawed in a 37 degrees C water bath. The sorted or isolated CD4+, CD8+ and CD8+ TEMRA cells reached a purity of at least 90%. The research as a whole found: The CD4+ T cell repertoire of patients with Susac syndrome showed no detectable clonal expansion. The number of individuals in the TCR sequencing and HLA analysis was acknowledged as relatively small.

RNA was extracted with the RNeasy kit and roughly 0.5 to 1 ug was reverse transcribed using random hexamers. The immunoSEQ multiplex PCR assay, which covers 54 Vbeta and 13 Jbeta segments, was used to amplify TCR beta CDR3 regions. Bias from PCR amplification was corrected by using a synthetic template baseline for primer optimization and for computational correction. In the authors' own workflow: Reads were annotated to V, D and J genes according to IMGT and were analyzed with immunoSEQ Analyzer, with only productive sequences retained. To calculate clonality, Shannon entropy was normalized by log2 of the number of productive unique sequences and then subtracted from one. For each patient and control, public and private clones were evaluated within the 100 most prevalent clones. Clones were defined as Susac-specific if absent from the healthy and MS cohorts, from 900 to 1,300 published viral clones and from other ImmuneACCESS disease sequences. TCRdb itself trimmed the public reads at Q25 with fastp, ran MiXCR and retained productive beta chains. Each CDR3 protein gets just one entry, which takes the most common genes and DNA from the rows behind it. TCRdb, not the authors, supplied the V and J calls. The sample profile shows about 180,000 distinct CDR3 sequences; just under 95% of them were found once. The ten largest make up about 0.1% of the sample.

CDR3 length: 14 amino acids, cysteine to phenylalanine. CDR3 DNA is the only sequence kept; it has 42 bases, read in frame from the first base. From V the trimming removes 5 bases and from J it removes 4 bases, while the gene matches leave 5 bases of the junction unaccounted for. CDR1 and CDR2 are drawn from the germline V gene: MDHEN, SYDVKM. The sample consisted of CD4+ T cells from PBMCs. This TCR was sampled from a human donor with Susac syndrome. This receptor chain uses TRBV28 and TRBJ2-5; 9 junctional bases match TRBD1. The DNA sequence is TGTGCCAGCAGTCCTACAGGGGGCCCAGAGACCCAGTACTTC. Its amino acids are CASSPTGGPETQYF.